This T cell receptor beta chain derives from a study of tumor-infiltrating lymphocytes in primary liver carcinoma (dated 2017 in TCRdb). In terms of the full investigation: Of the five patients (three men and two women, aged 30 to 69 years), four had hepatocellular carcinoma and one had combined HCC and intrahepatic cholangiocarcinoma. A total of roughly 35 specimens from 5 patients underwent TCRbeta repertoire sequencing, comprising about 25 tumor regions, 5 adjacent noncancerous liver tissues and 5 peripheral blood samples. Across five regions of each liver tumor, along with adjacent normal tissue and blood, the study brought together TCRbeta repertoire sequencing, expression microarrays and whole-exome sequencing. To link TCRbeta repertoire diversity to the local molecular phenotype, the roughly 23 tumor region samples were profiled with Agilent mRNA microarrays. Each sample produced about 3.5 to 7.13 million productive TCRbeta reads, and read depth showed no significant difference between tissue types. High reproducibility was observed for the technical replicate repertoires, with mean shared-clone rates approximately 0.9 and correlation coefficients above 0.95. The five patients had tumors of stage T1-T3 N0M0, with maximum diameters ranging from about 4 to 11 cm.

On this clonotype: Its antigen is still unknown. At one boundary the junction diverges from the germline segment, which might be a read error.

The CDR3 runs 20 amino acids, cysteine and phenylalanine included. Only the CDR3 region is kept as DNA, spanning 60 bases read in frame from base 1. Taken from the germline V gene, the CDR1 and CDR2 loops are SGHDT and YYEEEE. Results the study describes overall, beyond this receptor: The top 250 clones made up a significantly larger repertoire fraction in tumors than in blood (p = 0.039). Repertoire overlap was found to be higher between tumor regions (mean roughly 35%) than between tumor-adjacent (approximately 17%) or tumor-blood (around 14%) pairs, consistent with antigen-driven expansion. Bulk unsorted samples precluded comparing CD4+ and CD8+ T cell repertoires. With just 4 or 5 patients in the study, the authors point out that the findings should be validated in a larger study. Only the TCR beta chain was sequenced, which likely underestimates true repertoire diversity because unpaired alpha chains were not captured. Only about 7.5-25% of top clones were present in all five regions of a tumor, suggesting spatial heterogeneity of tumor-infiltrating T cells.

Starting from approximately 460 ng total RNA, TCRbeta-specific cDNA was produced by reverse transcription with a constant-region primer and ProtoScript II reverse transcriptase. Three nested multiplex PCR rounds, following a slightly modified ARM-PCR procedure, were used to build the TCRbeta libraries. Multiplex TRBV1-TRBV30 forward primers and a Cbeta reverse primer were used in the first two PCR rounds, each of which was run for around 9 cycles. Sample barcodes and Illumina adapters were added in a final 25-cycle PCR with Deep VentR polymerase. Before sequencing, amplicons of 200-500 bp were purified from gel using a QIAquick gel extraction kit. An Illumina HiSeq 2500 was used to sequence the TCRbeta amplicons with 250-bp paired-end reads. On the authors' methods: Reads were quality-trimmed with Trimmomatic v0.33, and paired reads were merged with FLASH v1.2.11 to recover full CDR3 sequences. V, D and J germline segments were assigned to the rearranged TCRbeta sequences by MiGEC v1.2.1b. VDJtools v1.0.0 computed clonotype statistics and Shannon-Wiener diversity indices. To reduce sampling bias, subsequent analyses other than the diversity analysis used only the 250 most abundant clonotypes in each sample. The raw public data were reprocessed by TCRdb itself: fastp quality trimming at Q25, MiXCR clonotype calling, in-frame beta chains only. Records with the same CDR3 protein are collapsed into one entry carrying the most frequent genes and DNA. For this entry, the V and J calls and clone size follow TCRdb and not the study's own pipeline. For this sample the table gives under 200,000 distinct CDR3 sequences, of which over 80% were detected only once. Less than 20% of the sample comes from the top ten.

Total RNA and DNA were co-extracted from around 20-30 mg of bulk tissue with the AllPrep DNA/RNA mini kit, without cell sorting. Surgical resection was performed in China between November 2015 and 2016 on about 5 patients with histopathologically diagnosed primary liver carcinoma. Chronic HBV infection was present in the patients, and the patients were treatment-naive at sampling. Each tumor was sampled at five spatially separated regions: the superior, inferior, left-lateral and right-lateral poles and the tumor centre. According to histology, viable tumor cells made up more than 80% of every tumor sample. Pieces of fresh tumor and adjacent tissue were cut in half, with one half kept in RNAlater at -80 degrees C and the other half sent for histology.

The sequenced material came from tumor tissue from primary liver carcinoma. This clonotype originated in a middle-aged man with primary liver carcinoma and hepatitis B virus infection. The rearrangement joined TRBV5-6 to TRBJ2-7; TRBD2 agrees with 10 junctional bases. The nucleotide sequence reads as follows: TGCGCCAACAGCTTGTGGGCTAGCGGGAGAGGAGCTAGATCCTCCTACGAGCAGTACTTC. This yields the protein CANSLWASGRGARSSYEQYF.